This TCR beta chain was sequenced during a study of CD4 T cells in lung cancer (dated by TCRdb to 2018 to 2020). In the study overall: In the study, blood T cells from NSCLC patients were screened for responses to candidate mutation-encoded neoepitopes, and neoantigen-specific CD4+ T-cell clones and TCRs were isolated. A handful of patients undergoing curative-intent resections for stage I-III non-small cell lung cancer provided the tumor and non-adjacent lung tissue. The patients who underwent resection had lung adenocarcinoma or squamous cell carcinoma, were aged 60 to 69 when blood was donated, and were mostly former smokers. Treatments received by the patients before blood donation included platinum chemotherapy, and some patients received nivolumab or pembrolizumab. The frequency of neoantigen-specific clonotypes in tumor resections, non-adjacent lung and cultured T-cell products was followed using TCRB deep sequencing. The paper's findings and limits, for the study overall: Some blood-derived responses might be explained by in vitro priming of naive T cells or cross-reactivity rather than by memory responses to the cancer.

The library was produced with the immunoSEQ multiplex PCR assay. Qiagen DNeasy or QIAamp micro DNA kits were used to isolate DNA, and the Adaptive Biotechnology human TCRB sequencing kit was used to sequence TCRB. TCRB libraries were sequenced on an Illumina MiSeq. As for the authors' bioinformatics: TCRB sequence data were analyzed with the kit provider's software, and tumor enrichment of clonotype templates was tested with Fisher's exact test. In TCRdb, the immuneACCESS table is reduced to in-frame sequences with V and J assigned. These tables do not hold every clone; where another copy was compared, an unresolved V gene accounts for under half, and the others remain unexplained. V, J and clone size were drawn from that table, and D and trimming were deduced from the DNA. The sample table contains approximately 10,000 clones; only one count was recorded for 50% to 75% of them. 15% of the sample goes to the ten largest clones.

From the same resection, non-adjacent lung tissue was collected as far as possible from the malignant lesion, at a distance of at least 3 cm. V is cut by 8 bases and J by 2 bases, and the space between the germline ends is 15 bases. From cysteine to phenylalanine, the CDR3 is 14 amino acids long. The kept DNA is CDR3 alone, 42 bases in frame from the first base. Via the germline V gene, CDR1 is SNHLY and CDR2 FYNNEI. This clone was counted once. Its specific antigen is unknown. Base qualities are not provided; no much larger clone lies one nucleotide away. The V and J segments used are TRBV2 and TRBJ2-5, with a tentative D gene TRBD1 over 6 matching bases. What was sequenced was normal lung tissue taken away from the tumor. This receptor was obtained from a man in his sixties with non-small cell lung cancer. The DNA sequence is TGTGCCAGCGCGCCCGACAGGTTTCAAGAGACCCAGTACTTC. Translation gives CASAPDRFQETQYF.